These T cell receptor beta chains were read from a single sample in a study of blood T cells in healthy people across ages. Each CDR3 protein gets one entry after TCRdb re-called the 5' RACE reads with MiXCR. Among some 1.6 million distinct CDR3 sequences listed, around 36% were seen once. Input material: blood. These receptors all come from a young woman in good health. Each CDR3 is given with its conserved first and last residue. D genes are given only for firm matches. A row's size may be missing; if present it is once, few, many or a size class.

CDR3 DNA: TGTGCCAGCAAGGAGGAAGCTAACTATGGCTACACCTTC; CDR3 protein: CASKEEANYGYTF; clone size: NA; J gene: TRBJ1-2; D gene: NA; V gene: TRBV2
CDR3 DNA: TGTGCCAGCAGCGACCACCTTAGCTCCTACAGTGAGCAGTACTTC; CDR3 protein: CASSDHLSSYSEQYF; clone size: once; J gene: TRBJ2-7; D gene: NA; V gene: TRBV11-2
CDR3 DNA: TGTGCCAGCAGCCCACAGGATTGGACTGAAGCTTTCTTT; CDR3 protein: CASSPQDWTEAFF; clone size: NA; J gene: TRBJ1-1; D gene: NA; V gene: TRBV7-9
CDR3 DNA: TGTGCCAGACAGGGGTCTAATGAGGCCCAGTACTTC; CDR3 protein: CARQGSNEAQYF; clone size: NA; J gene: TRBJ2-5; D gene: TRBD1; V gene: TRBV2
CDR3 DNA: TGTGCCAGCTCACTAGGGGTTTTGGCTGAAGCTTTCTTT; CDR3 protein: CASSLGVLAEAFF; clone size: NA; J gene: TRBJ1-1; D gene: NA; V gene: TRBV11-2
CDR3 DNA: TGCGCCAGCAGCCAAGGTCGGCCCGGGACTAGCGGGAGTGATACGCAGTATTTT; CDR3 protein: CASSQGRPGTSGSDTQYF; clone size: few; J gene: TRBJ2-3; D gene: TRBD2; V gene: TRBV4-1
CDR3 DNA: TGTGCCAGCAGTGCGGCTAGCGGAACCTACGAGCAGTACTTC; CDR3 protein: CASSAASGTYEQYF; clone size: NA; J gene: TRBJ2-7; D gene: TRBD2; V gene: TRBV6-1
CDR3 DNA: TGTGCCAGCAGCCAAGATGACCGTACCTTGGCTTTCTTT; CDR3 protein: CASSQDDRTLAFF; clone size: few; J gene: TRBJ1-1; D gene: NA; V gene: TRBV4-2
CDR3 DNA: TGTGCCAGCAGGGGGACTAGCGGGGGCCCATCCTCCTCCTACGAGCAGTACTTC; CDR3 protein: CASRGTSGGPSSSYEQYF; clone size: many; J gene: TRBJ2-7; D gene: TRBD2; V gene: TRBV6-1
CDR3 DNA: TGTGCCAGCAGTTTTGGGGGCCCCAATCAGCCCCAGCATTTT; CDR3 protein: CASSFGGPNQPQHF; clone size: NA; J gene: TRBJ1-5; D gene: NA; V gene: TRBV27
CDR3 DNA: TGCAGTGCTAGAGCCCAACGTGGAGGGGGGGCGTCAGATACGCAGTATTTT; CDR3 protein: CSARAQRGGGASDTQYF; clone size: few; J gene: TRBJ2-3; D gene: NA; V gene: TRBV20-1
CDR3 DNA: TGTGCCAGCTCACCGCTAAGATTGGGGAATGAGCAGTTCTTC; CDR3 protein: CASSPLRLGNEQFF; clone size: NA; J gene: TRBJ2-1; D gene: NA; V gene: TRBV18
CDR3 DNA: TGTGCCAGCAGCACTCCGACAGGGTACACAGATACGCAGTATTTT; CDR3 protein: CASSTPTGYTDTQYF; clone size: NA; J gene: TRBJ2-3; D gene: TRBD1; V gene: TRBV7-2
CDR3 DNA: TGTGCCAGCACCCCGGGGTCAAGAGCTTTCTTT; CDR3 protein: CASTPGSRAFF; clone size: few; J gene: TRBJ1-1; D gene: NA; V gene: TRBV6-2/TRBV6-3
CDR3 DNA: TGTGCTAGTGCCCTAGGACAGGGGGCCTACAATGAGCAGTTCTTC; CDR3 protein: CASALGQGAYNEQFF; clone size: NA; J gene: TRBJ2-1; D gene: TRBD1; V gene: TRBV12-5
CDR3 DNA: TGCGCCAGCAGGGCGGAGGTTCTAGGGAGCTACACCTTC; CDR3 protein: CASRAEVLGSYTF; clone size: NA; J gene: TRBJ1-2; D gene: NA; V gene: TRBV5-1
CDR3 DNA: TGTGCCAGCGACATTCGGGACACTGAAGCTTTCTTT; CDR3 protein: CASDIRDTEAFF; clone size: NA; J gene: TRBJ1-1; D gene: NA; V gene: TRBV2
CDR3 DNA: TGTGCCAGCAGTTACGGTCGACAGGGGACCGGGGAGCTGTTTTTT; CDR3 protein: CASSYGRQGTGELFF; clone size: few; J gene: TRBJ2-2; D gene: TRBD1; V gene: TRBV6-5
CDR3 DNA: TGTGCCAGCAGCTTGGCGGGGGGGCGGTACAATGAGCAGTTCTTC; CDR3 protein: CASSLAGGRYNEQFF; clone size: many; J gene: TRBJ2-1; D gene: TRBD2; V gene: TRBV7-2
CDR3 DNA: TGCGCCAGCAGCCCCGTGGGTCACGGCGCTGACTACACCTTC; CDR3 protein: CASSPVGHGADYTF; clone size: NA; J gene: TRBJ1-2; D gene: NA; V gene: TRBV4-1
CDR3 DNA: TGCGCCAGCAGCCTAGGACAGGGAGAATTGACTGAAGCTTTCTTT; CDR3 protein: CASSLGQGELTEAFF; clone size: NA; J gene: TRBJ1-1; D gene: TRBD1; V gene: TRBV5-1
CDR3 DNA: TGCAGCGTTGAAGAACCACAGTATTACGAGCAGTACTTC; CDR3 protein: CSVEEPQYYEQYF; clone size: many; J gene: TRBJ2-7; D gene: NA; V gene: TRBV29-1
CDR3 DNA: TGCGCCAGCAGCCAACACAGTTTTTTGGAACAGTACTTC; CDR3 protein: CASSQHSFLEQYF; clone size: NA; J gene: TRBJ2-7; D gene: NA; V gene: TRBV4-1
CDR3 DNA: TGCGCCAGCAGCCAAGTAATGGCTAGCGGGGGGGCACAACCACAAGAGACCCAGTACTTC; CDR3 protein: CASSQVMASGGAQPQETQYF; clone size: few; J gene: TRBJ2-5; D gene: TRBD2; V gene: TRBV4-1
CDR3 DNA: TGTGCCAGCAGTGTGGCGGGGAACTACAATGAGCAGTTCTTC; CDR3 protein: CASSVAGNYNEQFF; clone size: NA; J gene: TRBJ2-1; D gene: NA; V gene: TRBV2
CDR3 DNA: TGCAAACCAGGCGGGGGGGGACAAGAGACCCAGTACTTC; CDR3 protein: CKPGGGGQETQYF; clone size: few; J gene: TRBJ2-5; D gene: TRBD2; V gene: TRBV20-1
CDR3 DNA: TGTGCCAGCAGCCAAGTTGCCGGGGACTATGGCTACACCTTC; CDR3 protein: CASSQVAGDYGYTF; clone size: NA; J gene: TRBJ1-2; D gene: NA; V gene: TRBV3-1
CDR3 DNA: TGTGCCAGCAGTGGGACAGACGAGAAGGCCTACGAGCAGTACTTC; CDR3 protein: CASSGTDEKAYEQYF; clone size: NA; J gene: TRBJ2-7; D gene: NA; V gene: TRBV2
CDR3 DNA: TGTGTCAGCAGCCATCCCTTCGTCGGAGCTTTCTTT; CDR3 protein: CVSSHPFVGAFF; clone size: NA; J gene: TRBJ1-1; D gene: NA; V gene: TRBV6-5
CDR3 DNA: TGTGCCACCAGCAGAGAACAGGGGTATGAGCAGTTCTTC; CDR3 protein: CATSREQGYEQFF; clone size: few; J gene: TRBJ2-1; D gene: TRBD1; V gene: TRBV15